The following is a T cell receptor (beta chain) sequence with its context. Its target is unknown. This specimen comes from a study of T cell responses to AZD1222 COVID-19 vaccine. Findings of the study overall: Spike-specific TCRs gained breadth and depth after people received two AZD1222 doses. Repertoire sampling occurred only after the peak T cell response. CD4 TCRs associated with vaccination spanned spike, dominating at 160-218 and 743-854.

Assay: immunoSEQ multiplex PCR; the TCRdb copy retains only in-frame clones and omits some. Here the sample spans some 130,000 clones, approximately 95% being singletons. The CDR3 runs to 14 residues. Germline V gene data show CDR1 as SQVTM and CDR2 as ANQGSEA. V was shortened by 3 bases and J by 5 bases, with 14 bases between the two germline ends. The sequencing used peripheral blood, collected 28 days after the second AZD1222 dose. The source of this sequence is an adult who received the AZD1222 COVID-19 vaccine. The chain uses TRBV29-1 and TRBJ2-1; D perhaps matches TRBD1 (7 bases). The CDR3 spells CSVEEGAPHNEQFF. CDR3 in DNA: TGCAGCGTTGAGGAGGGGGCCCCTCACAATGAGCAGTTCTTC.